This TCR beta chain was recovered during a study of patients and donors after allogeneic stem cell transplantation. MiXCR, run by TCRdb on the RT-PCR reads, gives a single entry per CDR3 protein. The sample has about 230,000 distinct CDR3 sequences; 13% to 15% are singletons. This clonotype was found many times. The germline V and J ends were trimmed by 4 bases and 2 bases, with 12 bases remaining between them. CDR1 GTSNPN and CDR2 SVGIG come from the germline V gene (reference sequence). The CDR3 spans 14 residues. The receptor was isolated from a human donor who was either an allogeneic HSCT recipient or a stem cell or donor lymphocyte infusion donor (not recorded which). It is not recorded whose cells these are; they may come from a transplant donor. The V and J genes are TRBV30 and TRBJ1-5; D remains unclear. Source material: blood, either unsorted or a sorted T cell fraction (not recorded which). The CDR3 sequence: CAWNSLGRNQPQHF. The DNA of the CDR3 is TGTGCCTGGAATTCCCTGGGCCGCAATCAGCCCCAGCATTTT.